The 10 T cell receptor beta chains presented below share a single source sample, sequenced in a study of shared clonotypes between healthy human individuals. Profiled with immunoSEQ multiplex PCR; TCRdb holds only in-frame clones, not every one. The table lists about 2 million clones, over 85% of them singletons. The sequenced material came from naive CD4+ T cells sorted from blood. Subset denoted: CD45RA+ positively selected. Receptors originate from a man between 18 and 29 years old in good health.

The rearrangement links TRBV6-1 to TRBJ2-7; D unresolved. The V gene lost 6 bases and the J gene lost 7 bases, with 13 bases spanning the gap. Germline values: CDR1 MNHNS, CDR2 SASEGT. The CDR3 is 12 amino acids. CDR3 in amino acids: CASRLHRSEQYF. CDR3 DNA: TGTGCCAGCAGATTACACCGGTCGGAGCAGTACTTC.

The gene calls are TRBV14 and TRBJ2-3; 9 bases map to TRBD2. Trimming cost V 5 bases and J 3 bases; bases outside gene matches: 9. Germline CDR1 SGHDN, CDR2 FVKESK. The CDR3 consists of 16 residues. CDR3 region: CASSSPPTSGTDTQYF. The CDR3 DNA follows: TGTGCCAGCAGCTCCCCTCCGACTAGCGGAACAGATACGCAGTATTTT.

The chain has TRBV6-5 and TRBJ1-6; D call uncertain. The CDR3 totals 13 residues. Deletions cut 6 bases from V and 9 bases from J, with 12 bases between. The germline V gene has CDR1 MNHEY and CDR2 SVGAGI. CDR3 bases: TGTGCCAGCAGGCCCGAGTATGGTTCACCCCTCCACTTT. Its protein product is CASRPEYGSPLHF.

The chain employs TRBV5-4 and TRBJ1-2; 9 nucleotides align to TRBD1. The V gene's germline CDR1 is SGHNT and CDR2 YYREEE (reference sequence). J lost 0 bases, V lost 4 bases, and 4 bases had no gene match. The CDR3 spans 15 residues. The CDR3 nucleotides read TGTGCCAGCAGCCCCTACAGGGGGCCTAACTATGGCTACACCTTC. This gives the protein CASSPYRGPNYGYTF.

The chain uses TRBV19 and TRBJ1-2; 11 bases are a match to TRBD1. CDR1 LNHDA and CDR2 SQIVND come from the germline V gene (reference sequence). V lost 6 bases, J lost 2 bases, and 8 bases stayed unmatched. The CDR3 covers 16 residues. CDR3 amino acids: CASRTAGTGGNYGYTF. The CDR3 nucleotides read TGTGCCAGTAGGACCGCCGGGACAGGGGGGAACTATGGCTACACCTTC.

Here the CDR3 DNA reads TGTGCCAGCATTGACGGGAGCTCCTACAATGAGCAGTTCTTC. This codes for CASIDGSSYNEQFF. The chain recombines TRBV2 with TRBJ2-1; D might be TRBD2 (6 bases). The CDR3 length is 14 residues. Germline values: CDR1 SNHLY, CDR2 FYNNEI. Trimming took off 7 bases at V and 0 bases at J, with 10 bases between the two ends.

The chain employs TRBV5-1 and TRBJ1-1, with 9 bases aligning to TRBD1. The junction had 9 bases not matched to a gene; V was cut back by 4 bases and J by 5 bases. Germline V CDR1 and CDR2: SGHRS, YFSETQ. The length of the CDR3 is 15 residues. The CDR3: CASSNLQGAETEAFF. The DNA of the CDR3 is TGCGCCAGCAGCAACTTACAGGGGGCTGAAACTGAAGCTTTCTTT.

J is TRBJ1-5 and V is TRBV27; no definite D call. With 1 base removed from V and 3 bases from J, the gap between germline ends came to 13 bases. Germline V gives CDR1 MNHEY, CDR2 SMNVEV (reference sequence). CDR3 size: 16 residues. The CDR3 region is CASSLYLQESNQPQHF. The CDR3 DNA is TGTGCCAGCAGTTTATATCTCCAGGAGTCCAATCAGCCCCAGCATTTT.

Regarding this clone: Other DNA sequences in the sample encode the same CDR3. This chain connects TRBV30 to TRBJ1-3; a possible D gene is TRBD1 (5 bases). The CDR3 has 12 amino acids. Germline CDR1 GTSNPN, CDR2 SVGIG (reference sequence). V was pared by 4 bases and J by 4 bases, with 8 bases between. CDR3 nucleotide sequence: TGTGCCTGGACAGGGCTAGGAAACACCATATATTTT. Protein product: CAWTGLGNTIYF. Using reference TRBV30 and TRBJ1-3 for the parts outside the CDR3, the full variable domain is SQTIHQWPATLVQPVGSPLSLECTVEGTSNPNLYWYRQAAGRGLQLLFYSVGIGQISSEVPQNLSASRPQDRQFILSSKKLLLSDSGFYLCAWTGLGNTIYFGEGSWLTVV.

This rearrangement joins TRBV28 to TRBJ1-2, with 8 bases that match TRBD1. Germline-derived CDR1 and CDR2 are MDHEN and SYDVKM. J gave up 2 bases and V 6 bases, and 11 bases lay outside the gene matches. This CDR3 contains 16 residues. CDR3 amino acids: CASSPPARTGNYGYTF. As DNA, the CDR3 is TGTGCCAGCAGCCCCCCCGCTCGGACAGGGAACTATGGCTACACCTTC.